The clone carrying this T cell receptor (beta chain) was found many times. Its specificity is not known. Template material for amplifying TCR beta CDR3 regions consisted of RNA transcripts. During a first-round RT-PCR of the TCR CDR3, the HTBI primer set was used. Via MiXCR, TCRdb re-called the multiplex PCR reads, giving one row per CDR3 protein. The data show a few hundred thousand distinct CDR3 sequences, with more than 15% seen just once and under 3.5% held by the top ten. This sample is drawn from a study of T cells in Graves' hyperthyroidism and ophthalmopathy. Notes on the study in general: Model output signaled ophthalmopathy a median approximately six months ahead of onset.

The length of the CDR3 is 13 residues. Germline V CDR1 and CDR2: SNHLY, FYNNEI. V was trimmed by 6 bases and J by 5 bases, leaving 10 bases between them. The material sequenced was blood. This receptor was obtained from a middle-aged woman with Graves' ophthalmopathy. The chain carries TRBV2 and TRBJ1-4; unclear D gene. As DNA, the CDR3 is TGTGCCAGCAGGCGGGTTCCGAATGAAAAACTGTTTTTT. This codes for CASRRVPNEKLFF.